This T cell receptor beta chain was retrieved from a study of T cell repertoires in cytomegalovirus infection. Study background: Researchers turned to recently identified HLA-C-restricted CMV epitopes as well as well-studied HLA-B-restricted ones. From public TCR beta signatures came an indication of both CMV infection and matching HLA type. Study results and caveats: Ex vivo responses were dominated by HLA-C-restricted CMV-specific TCR beta clonotypes.

A single record per CDR3 protein comes from TCRdb applying MiXCR to the reads. The table records some 920,000 distinct CDR3 sequences, around 30% of them present only once. Germline values: CDR1 MNHEY, CDR2 SMNVEV (reference sequence). The CDR3 runs 15 residues. Deletions cut 5 bases from V and 5 bases from J, with 16 bases between. Details on this clonotype: Its antigen is as yet unknown.

This sequence was found in a human donor in good health (CMV status not recorded). Some clones in this sample may be carry-over from other donors' samples. The rearrangement joins TRBV27 to TRBJ2-4; the D gene is possibly TRBD2 (5 bases). The sequencing used cultured CD8+ T cells from PBMCs, collected from culture after CMV antigen stimulation. The CDR3 protein is CASSPLEGWENIQYF. CDR3 nucleotides: TGTGCCAGCAGTCCACTCGAGGGATGGGAAAACATTCAGTACTTC.